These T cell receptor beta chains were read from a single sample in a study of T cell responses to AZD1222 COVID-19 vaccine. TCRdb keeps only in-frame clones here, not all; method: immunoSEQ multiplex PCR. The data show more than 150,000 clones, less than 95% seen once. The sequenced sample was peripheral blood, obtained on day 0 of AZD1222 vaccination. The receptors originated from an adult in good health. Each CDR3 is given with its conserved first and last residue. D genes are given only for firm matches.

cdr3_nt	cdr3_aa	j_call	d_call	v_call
TGTGCCAGCAGCCAACTAGCGGGAAAAGAGACCCAGTACTTC	CASSQLAGKETQYF	TRBJ2-5	TRBD2	TRBV6-1
TGTGCCAGCAGCCTGATGACCTCCTACGAGCAGTACTTC	CASSLMTSYEQYF	TRBJ2-7	.	TRBV28
TGTGCCAGCACCGGGTTAGGGGCCACCGGGGAGCTGTTTTTT	CASTGLGATGELFF	TRBJ2-2	.	TRBV7-9
TGTGCCAGCAGTTTATTCGGGACAGGGCATAAAAACTATGGCTACACCTTC	CASSLFGTGHKNYGYTF	TRBJ1-2	TRBD1	TRBV28
TGTGCCACCAGCAGAGATGGGGAGACCCAGTACTTC	CATSRDGETQYF	TRBJ2-5	.	TRBV15
TGTGCCAGCAGCTTACTAGCGGGAGGGCGGTCCTACAATGAGCAGTTCTTC	CASSLLAGGRSYNEQFF	TRBJ2-1	TRBD2	TRBV7-6
TGTGCCAGCAGCATACAGGGGTCTGGAAACACCATATATTTT	CASSIQGSGNTIYF	TRBJ1-3	TRBD1	TRBV28
TGTGCCAGCAGCTTGTCAGGGTTATCCTACGAGCAGTACTTC	CASSLSGLSYEQYF	TRBJ2-7	.	TRBV5-6
TGTGCCAGTAGACCGTCCAACTCCTACGAGCAGTACTTC	CASRPSNSYEQYF	TRBJ2-7	.	TRBV19
TGTGCCAGCAGCCCTTGGGGGGGGGCCAACGTCCTGACTTTC	CASSPWGGANVLTF	TRBJ2-6	.	TRBV7-7
TGTGCCAGCAGTCATGGGGGAACTGGGCTACAAGAGACCCAGTACTTC	CASSHGGTGLQETQYF	TRBJ2-5	.	TRBV13
TGTGCCAGCAGTGTGGGCAGGGGTAGCACAGATACGCAGTATTTT	CASSVGRGSTDTQYF	TRBJ2-3	.	TRBV2
TGTGCCAGCAGTCCCCGGACAGCGGGGGATATTTCACCCCTCCACTTT	CASSPRTAGDISPLHF	TRBJ1-6	.	TRBV27
TGTGCCAGCAGTGACTCGGGGGGCGCTGGGGCCAACGTCCTGACTTTC	CASSDSGGAGANVLTF	TRBJ2-6	.	TRBV6-4
TGTGCCAGTAGTATAGGTTCAGGGACCACCGGGGAGCTGTTTTTT	CASSIGSGTTGELFF	TRBJ2-2	.	TRBV19
TGTGCCAGCAGTACAGAGGAGGGTAGCGGGAGGGCCGTTAATGAGCAGTTCTTC	CASSTEEGSGRAVNEQFF	TRBJ2-1	TRBD2	TRBV6-2/TRBV6-3
TGTGCCAGCAGCCCATCCCGGGCAGGGTTTATTCAGTACTTC	CASSPSRAGFIQYF	TRBJ2-4	.	TRBV7-2
TGTGCCAGCAACCCTGGGCTCGGAGATACGCAGTATTTT	CASNPGLGDTQYF	TRBJ2-3	.	TRBV9